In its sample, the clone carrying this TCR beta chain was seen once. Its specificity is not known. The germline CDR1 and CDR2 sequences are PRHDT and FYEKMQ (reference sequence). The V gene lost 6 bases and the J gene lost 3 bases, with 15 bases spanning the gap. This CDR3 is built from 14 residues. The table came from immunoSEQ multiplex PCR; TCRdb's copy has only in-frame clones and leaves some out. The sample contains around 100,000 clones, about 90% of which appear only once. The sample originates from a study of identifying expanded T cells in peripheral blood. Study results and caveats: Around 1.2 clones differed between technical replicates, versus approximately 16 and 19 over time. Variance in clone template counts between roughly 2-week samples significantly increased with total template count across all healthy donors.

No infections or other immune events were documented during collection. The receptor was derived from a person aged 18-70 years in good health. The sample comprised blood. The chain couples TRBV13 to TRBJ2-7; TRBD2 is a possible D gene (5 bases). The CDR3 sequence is CASREGLTNYEQYF. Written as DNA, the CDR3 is TGTGCCAGCAGAGAAGGACTGACCAACTACGAGCAGTACTTC.